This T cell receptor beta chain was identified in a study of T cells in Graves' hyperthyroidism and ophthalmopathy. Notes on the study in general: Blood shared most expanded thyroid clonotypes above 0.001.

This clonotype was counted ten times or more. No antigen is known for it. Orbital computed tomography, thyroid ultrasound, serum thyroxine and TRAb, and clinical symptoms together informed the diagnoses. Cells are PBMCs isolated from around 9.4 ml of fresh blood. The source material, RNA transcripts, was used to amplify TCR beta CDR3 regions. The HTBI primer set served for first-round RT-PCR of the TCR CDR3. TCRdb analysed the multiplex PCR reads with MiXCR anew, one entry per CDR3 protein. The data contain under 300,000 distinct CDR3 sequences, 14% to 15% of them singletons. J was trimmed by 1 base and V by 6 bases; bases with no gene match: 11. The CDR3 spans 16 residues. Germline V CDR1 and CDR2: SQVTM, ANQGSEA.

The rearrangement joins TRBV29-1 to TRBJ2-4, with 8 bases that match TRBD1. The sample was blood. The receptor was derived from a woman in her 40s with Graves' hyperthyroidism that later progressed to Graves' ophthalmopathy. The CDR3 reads CSVAKGQGTAKNIQYF. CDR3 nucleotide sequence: TGCAGCGTGGCAAAAGGACAGGGTACGGCCAAAAACATTCAGTACTTC.